The entry that follows covers one T cell receptor (beta chain) sequence. The CDR3 covers 17 residues. Looked up from germline, CDR1 is MGHRA and CDR2 is YSYEKL. Trimming removed 1 base at V and 4 bases at J, with 16 bases between. The data were taken from a study of T cell responses to AZD1222 COVID-19 vaccine. Method: immunoSEQ multiplex PCR; TCRdb's copy keeps in-frame clones and lacks some. The sample contains 45,000 to 50,000 clones, around 91% of which appear only once. V gene TRBV4-1 combines with J gene TRBJ1-4; D is unclear. The TCR comes from an adult who received the AZD1222 COVID-19 vaccine. The sample consisted of peripheral blood, taken 28 days after the second AZD1222 dose. CDR3 loop: CASSQVPMLQSNEKLFF. In nucleotides, the CDR3 is TGCGCCAGCAGCCAAGTACCCATGTTGCAAAGTAATGAAAAACTGTTTTTT.